This T cell receptor beta chain emerged from a study of cytomegalovirus exposure and HLA in healthy donors. As to this clone: The target antigen is unknown.

PCR employed 60 Vbeta and 13 Jbeta primers. Assay used: immunoSEQ multiplex PCR; TCRdb lists only in-frame clones, some missing. The sample carries fewer than 80,000 clones, roughly 75% recorded once. Regarding the study as a whole: Many donors shared some public TCRs, even though most TCR sequences were rare. Reports credit the classifier with highly specific, highly sensitive diagnosis of cytomegalovirus status. As a later analysis revealed, most CMV-associated TCR beta chains appeared HLA-restricted.

CDR3 length: 15 amino acids. Trimming took 2 bases from V and 4 from J; bases not matched to a gene: 6. In germline, CDR1 is MDHEN, CDR2 SYDVKM. The sequencing sample was made of PBMCs. The receptor was isolated from a woman aged 25-40 years in good health and CMV-seronegative. The rearrangement uses TRBV28 and TRBJ2-7, with 9 positions matching TRBD1. CDR3 protein: CASSLRQGVLYEQYV. The CDR3 DNA reads as TGTGCCAGCAGTTTACGACAGGGGGTATTGTACGAGCAGTACGTC.